One TCR beta chain is described in this entry. This CDR3 is built from 14 residues. CDR1 KGHDR and CDR2 SFDVKD come from the germline V gene. V was clipped by 0 bases and J by 2 bases, with 7 bases between them. Authors' analysis steps: Estimated nucleated cell counts came from reference gene primer amplification. The protocol was immunoSEQ multiplex PCR, while the TCRdb copy is restricted to in-frame clones and leaves out a portion. The DNA gave D and trimming, while V, J and clone size come from that table. This table holds roughly 100,000 clones, approximately 92% found once. The sample originates from a study of blood T cell repertoires in COVID-19. Study at large: The United States, Italy and Spain provided the acute and convalescent COVID-19 samples.

This receptor was obtained from a man between 18 and 29 years old with acute or convalescent COVID-19. The chain couples TRBV24-1 to TRBJ2-7, with D uncertain. Sequencing was carried out using peripheral blood. CDR3 sequence reads: CATSDLNSPYEQYF. As DNA, the CDR3 is TGTGCCACCAGTGATTTGAACAGCCCCTACGAGCAGTACTTC.